Each of the 10 T cell receptor beta chains below was sequenced from the same sample in a study of T cells in tuberculosis. Assay: immunoSEQ multiplex PCR; the TCRdb copy retains only in-frame clones and omits some. The sample includes about 30,000 clones, about 92% of them seen just once. Sequencing was carried out using PBMCs. Receptor source: a donor aged 10-29 years with latent tuberculosis or without tuberculosis infection.

The chain combines TRBV20-1 with TRBJ2-7; possible D gene TRBD1, 5 bases. The length of the CDR3 is 11 residues. Between the trimmed V and J ends, which lost 1 base and 7 bases, there was a span of 8 bases. CDR1 and CDR2 (germline): DFQATT, SNEGSKA (reference sequence). This CDR3 reads CSARAREEQYF. In DNA, the CDR3 is TGCAGTGCTAGAGCCAGGGAAGAGCAGTACTTC.

The chain couples TRBV29-1 to TRBJ2-1; TRBD1 aligns across 7 bases. Unmatched junction bases numbered 12, after V lost 1 base and J lost 15 bases. CDR1 and CDR2 from the germline V gene are SQVTM and ANQGSEA. The CDR3 has 13 amino acids. The CDR3 region is CSVEGTIDRDRFF. CDR3 in DNA: TGCAGCGTTGAAGGTACAATAGACAGGGATCGGTTCTTC.

The chain links TRBV11-2 to TRBJ1-2; perhaps TRBD1 as D (6 bases). CDR3 size: 16 residues. V was cut by 5 bases and J by 4 bases, with 20 bases left in between. Germline CDR1 SGHAT, CDR2 FQNNGV. The CDR3 region is CASSPGEGKGGYGYTF. CDR3 DNA sequence: TGTGCCAGCAGCCCTGGGGAGGGTAAAGGGGGCTATGGCTACACCTTC.

This chain joins TRBV11-2 and TRBJ1-4; the match to TRBD1 covers 8 bases. Germline V lookup: CDR1 SGHAT, CDR2 FQNNGV. The ends lost 5 bases at V and 5 bases at J; junction bases unmatched: 4. This CDR3 spans 14 amino acids. For the CDR3, the DNA is TGTGCCAGCAGCCTCGACAGGGGAAATGAAAAACTGTTTTTT. Translating it yields CASSLDRGNEKLFF.

This chain uses TRBV25-1 with TRBJ1-3, with 7 nucleotides matching TRBD1. Germline lookup yields CDR1 MGHDK and CDR2 SYGVNS. V was pared by 8 bases and J by 4 bases, with 5 bases of the junction left unmatched. This CDR3 region has 13 residues. The CDR3 DNA follows: TGTGCCAGCCAGGGGGTACCCGGAAACACCATATATTTT. Translation gives CASQGVPGNTIYF.

The V call is TRBV28, the J call TRBJ2-6, with D possibly being TRBD1 (6 bases). Germline CDR1 MDHEN, CDR2 SYDVKM. Trimming stripped 5 bases from V and 1 base from J, with 6 bases between. This CDR3 has 14 residues. The CDR3 DNA is TGTGCCAGCAGTACAGGGTCTGGGGCCAACGTCCTGACTTTC. It translates to CASSTGSGANVLTF.

The rearrangement links TRBV6-1 to TRBJ2-5; 12 bases are shared with TRBD2. This CDR3 contains 15 residues. In germline, CDR1 is MNHNS, CDR2 SASEGT. V gave up 5 bases and J gave up 2 bases; unmatched junction bases: 3. The CDR3 sequence: CASSWTSGEQETQYF. In DNA form, the CDR3 reads TGTGCCAGCAGTTGGACTAGCGGGGAACAAGAGACCCAGTACTTC.

V is TRBV19 and J is TRBJ2-2, with 8 bases matching TRBD2. The V and J ends lost 7 bases and 5 bases, in that order; junction bases with no gene match: 9. Germline-derived CDR1 and CDR2 are LNHDA and SQIVND (reference sequence). The CDR3 runs to 15 residues. The CDR3 DNA is TGTGCCAGTAATCCGGGACTAGGGGGGACCGGGGAGCTGTTTTTT. It codes for CASNPGLGGTGELFF.

The chain employs TRBV6-6 and TRBJ1-5; D is ambiguous. V dropped 2 bases and J dropped 9 bases, with 8 bases sitting between them. The CDR3 spans 12 residues. CDR1 MNHNY and CDR2 SVGAGI come from the germline V gene (reference sequence). CDR3 in DNA: TGTGCCAGCAGTTACCTGCGGAGGCCCCAGCATTTT. This translates into CASSYLRRPQHF.

The chain joins TRBV11-2 to TRBJ1-1, with no clear D. The V and J ends lost 3 bases and 8 bases respectively, with 10 bases between them. This CDR3 spans 12 amino acids. Germline values: CDR1 SGHAT, CDR2 FQNNGV. The CDR3 DNA is TGTGCCAGCAGCTTTGACGGGTTCGAAGCTTTCTTT. Encoded protein: CASSFDGFEAFF.